The rows below give T cell receptor beta chains drawn from one sample of a study of shared clonotypes between healthy human individuals. This table comes from immunoSEQ multiplex PCR, and its TCRdb copy is limited to in-frame clones, with some not included. This repertoire shows about 2,100,000 clones, 93% found once; its top ten account for over 1.5%. The sample consisted of naive CD8+ T cells from PBMCs. These receptors all stem from a man between 18 and 35 years old in good health. Some clones in this sample may be carry-over from other donors' samples. Both conserved end residues are part of each CDR3. A D gene is named only where the DNA matches it firmly. Some rows have no size entry. The others give once, few or many, or a class for an expanded clone.

j_gene: TRBJ2-7
abundance: NA
d_gene: NA
v_gene: TRBV28
CDR3aa: CASSSPRGKFYEQYF
CDR3nt: TGTGCCAGCAGTTCCCCCCGGGGGAAATTCTACGAGCAGTACTTC

j_gene: TRBJ2-3
abundance: once
d_gene: TRBD2
v_gene: TRBV5-1
CDR3aa: CASSLALRGSPIPTDTQYF
CDR3nt: TGCGCCAGCAGCTTGGCCCTGCGCGGGAGCCCCATCCCCACAGATACGCAGTATTTT

j_gene: TRBJ2-1
abundance: NA
d_gene: TRBD2
v_gene: TRBV27
CDR3aa: CASRLGLALANEQFF
CDR3nt: TGTGCCAGCAGGCTCGGACTAGCTCTTGCCAATGAGCAGTTCTTC

j_gene: TRBJ2-1
abundance: NA
d_gene: NA
v_gene: TRBV4-1
CDR3aa: CASSARQPNSYNEQFF
CDR3nt: TGCGCCAGCAGCGCGAGACAGCCTAACTCCTACAATGAGCAGTTCTTC

j_gene: TRBJ1-1
abundance: few
d_gene: TRBD1
v_gene: TRBV5-6
CDR3aa: CASSLGDRGAFF
CDR3nt: TGTGCCAGCAGCTTGGGGGACAGGGGAGCTTTCTTT

j_gene: TRBJ2-2
abundance: NA
d_gene: NA
v_gene: TRBV6-5
CDR3aa: CASRRTGTNTGELFF
CDR3nt: TGTGCCAGCAGACGTACCGGGACGAACACCGGGGAGCTGTTTTTT

j_gene: TRBJ2-1
abundance: NA
d_gene: TRBD2
v_gene: TRBV7-2
CDR3aa: CASSPRTSVNNEQFF
CDR3nt: TGTGCCAGCAGCCCCAGGACTAGCGTGAACAATGAGCAGTTCTTC

j_gene: TRBJ2-7
abundance: NA
d_gene: TRBD2
v_gene: TRBV7-9
CDR3aa: CASSPPLRLATGYEQYF
CDR3nt: TGTGCCAGCAGCCCCCCCCTAAGACTAGCAACGGGGTACGAGCAGTACTTC

j_gene: TRBJ2-7
abundance: NA
d_gene: TRBD1
v_gene: TRBV7-2
CDR3aa: CASRLRLGDSQTNEQYF
CDR3nt: TGTGCCAGCAGGCTTAGGTTAGGGGACAGCCAGACTAACGAGCAGTACTTC

j_gene: TRBJ2-7
abundance: NA
d_gene: NA
v_gene: TRBV5-5
CDR3aa: CASSHPGGEQYF
CDR3nt: TGTGCCAGCAGCCATCCGGGTGGAGAGCAGTACTTC

j_gene: TRBJ2-2
abundance: NA
d_gene: NA
v_gene: TRBV27
CDR3aa: CASSLNTGELFF
CDR3nt: TGTGCCAGCAGTTTGAACACCGGGGAGCTGTTTTTT

j_gene: TRBJ1-4
abundance: NA
d_gene: NA
v_gene: TRBV5-6
CDR3aa: CASSFIGDEKLFF
CDR3nt: TGTGCCAGCAGCTTCATAGGGGATGAAAAACTGTTTTTT

j_gene: TRBJ1-6
abundance: NA
d_gene: NA
v_gene: TRBV4-1
CDR3aa: CASSQVVVQTNSPLHF
CDR3nt: TGCGCCAGCAGCCAAGTGGTAGTACAGACAAATTCACCCCTCCACTTT

j_gene: TRBJ2-3
abundance: NA
d_gene: NA
v_gene: TRBV29-1
CDR3aa: CSVETGRVFNSDTQYF
CDR3nt: TGCAGCGTTGAAACAGGGAGGGTTTTTAATTCAGATACGCAGTATTTT

j_gene: TRBJ2-7
abundance: NA
d_gene: NA
v_gene: TRBV5-1
CDR3aa: CASSGDPGYPSYEQYF
CDR3nt: TGCGCCAGCAGCGGTGATCCGGGGTATCCCTCCTACGAGCAGTACTTC

j_gene: TRBJ2-2
abundance: NA
d_gene: TRBD1
v_gene: TRBV28
CDR3aa: CASLDRINTGELFF
CDR3nt: TGTGCCAGCCTGGACAGGATTAACACCGGGGAGCTGTTTTTT

j_gene: TRBJ1-4
abundance: NA
d_gene: NA
v_gene: TRBV7-2
CDR3aa: CASSPDGATNEKLFF
CDR3nt: TGTGCCAGCAGTCCCGACGGTGCAACTAATGAAAAACTGTTTTTT

j_gene: TRBJ1-5
abundance: NA
d_gene: TRBD1
v_gene: TRBV7-8
CDR3aa: CASSQYPGTGGRQPQHF
CDR3nt: TGTGCCAGCAGCCAATACCCAGGGACAGGGGGCCGTCAGCCCCAGCATTTT

j_gene: TRBJ1-1
abundance: NA
d_gene: TRBD1
v_gene: TRBV19
CDR3aa: CASRNRGNTEAFF
CDR3nt: TGTGCCAGTAGAAACAGGGGGAACACTGAAGCTTTCTTT

j_gene: TRBJ1-5
abundance: NA
d_gene: NA
v_gene: TRBV28
CDR3aa: CASSPNQPQHF
CDR3nt: TGTGCCAGCAGTCCGAATCAGCCCCAGCATTTT

j_gene: TRBJ2-1
abundance: NA
d_gene: NA
v_gene: TRBV7-9
CDR3aa: CASSLAAAAGIPYNEQFF
CDR3nt: TGTGCCAGCAGCTTAGCGGCGGCGGCGGGAATACCTTACAATGAGCAGTTCTTC

j_gene: TRBJ1-1
abundance: NA
d_gene: NA
v_gene: TRBV19
CDR3aa: CASSMVRHASNTEAFF
CDR3nt: TGTGCCAGTAGTATGGTGAGGCATGCTTCGAACACTGAAGCTTTCTTT

j_gene: TRBJ2-2
abundance: NA
d_gene: NA
v_gene: TRBV12-5
CDR3aa: CASGWESGGELFF
CDR3nt: TGTGCTAGTGGTTGGGAAAGCGGCGGGGAGCTGTTTTTT

j_gene: TRBJ1-1
abundance: NA
d_gene: NA
v_gene: TRBV6-1
CDR3aa: CASSGTAEAFF
CDR3nt: TGTGCCAGCAGTGGGACAGCTGAAGCTTTCTTT

j_gene: TRBJ2-7
abundance: NA
d_gene: TRBD2
v_gene: TRBV28
CDR3aa: CASRGRSGGGYEQYF
CDR3nt: TGTGCCAGCAGGGGGAGGAGTGGCGGGGGCTACGAGCAGTACTTC